The entry below describes one T cell receptor beta chain. No antigen is known for it. No base qualities exist here, and no much larger clone lies one base off it. Another Seattle source contributed samples from volunteer blood donors who had recovered from COVID-19. Whole blood was collected in K2EDTA tubes by collaborating institutions according to the institutions' own protocols. For TCRbeta analysis, collaborator samples were shipped as frozen whole blood, as isolated PBMCs, or as DNA extracted from either sample type. These data belong to a study of blood T cell repertoires in COVID-19 (dated by TCRdb to 2019 to 2021). Regarding the complete study: Samples covering the acute and convalescent phases of COVID-19 were provided by collaborators in the United States, Italy and Spain. The repertoires were released in a freely available public database intended as a resource for research on the immune response to SARS-CoV-2. The prospective study material was composed of cDNA or gDNA derived from T cells, B-cell-depleted T cells, or PBMCs. The dataset comprised deeply sampled blood TCRbeta repertoires from subjects exposed to, actively infected with, or recovered from COVID-19. Samples came from the ongoing ImmuneRACE study (first 160 participants) plus 1,254 subjects from 6 global collaborators. Sample metadata almost always included a de-identified subject ID, COVID-19 status, age in years and sex. Where available, HLA class I and class II types were obtained from metadata supplied by the sample provider rather than from assay-based typing.

Findings and caveats that apply to the study as a whole: How much clinical and demographic metadata was included differed by source and by participant, and the metadata was provided uncurated.

TCRbeta CDR3 regions were amplified from genomic DNA by means of the immunoSEQ Assay, a bias-controlled multiplex PCR. The original methods were these. The number of nucleated cells in each sample was estimated from the amplification of reference gene primers within the assay. Sequence reads were collapsed and filtered to measure the absolute abundance of every unique TCRbeta CDR3 rearrangement. Productive Simpson clonality was computed per sample as the square root of Simpson's diversity index over productive rearrangements. Not all clones reach the TCRdb copy of this immuneACCESS table, which keeps in-frame sequences only. Checked studies attribute under half of the gap to unresolved V genes and leave the rest unexplained. V and J calls and clone size are copied from that table; D and trimming were computed from the DNA. The sample profile shows 200,000 to 250,000 clones; around 80% of them were found once. The ten largest clones take up less than 6.5% of the sample.

CDR1 and CDR2, looked up from the germline V gene (reference sequence), are MNHEY and SMNVEV. Its CDR3 holds 18 amino acids, cysteine through phenylalanine. The CDR3 DNA has 54 bases and is translated from base 1. Compared with germline, V lacks 9 bases and J lacks 6 bases; bases without a gene match: 16. Here the chain combines TRBV27 and TRBJ2-2, and TRBD2 matches 13 of the central bases. The TCR sequence derives from a woman aged 55-70 years who had recovered from COVID-19. Sequenced sample: peripheral blood. The DNA sequence follows: TGTGCCAGAACTCGACAGGCACTAACTAGCGGGGGGGCCGGGGAGCTGTTTTTT. The encoded protein is CARTRQALTSGGAGELFF.